One sample yielded the 5 T cell receptor beta chains listed below, sequenced in a study of blood T cells in healthy people across ages (dated by TCRdb to between 2014 and 2016). The library was obtained by 5' RACE. This sample was sequenced with an Illumina HiSeq 2500. A second roughly 7 to 11 cycle PCR used a sample-barcoded 5' primer and a J-beta primer mix. Using fastp trimming at Q25 and MiXCR clonotype assembly, TCRdb reanalyzed the public sequencing data and kept in-frame beta chains. A single entry per CDR3 protein holds the most common genes and DNA from its merged rows. The sample table shows roughly 680,000 distinct CDR3 sequences, and 52% are seen once. Clones ranked in the top ten supply about 13% of the sample. The sample was blood. These TCRs come from a woman of 80 years or more in good health.

This clonotype showed up just a few times. This sequence joins TRBV20-1 and TRBJ2-3; 7 bases align to TRBD2. V shed 6 bases and J 6 bases; nucleotides not matched to a gene: 12. The CDR3 extends over 14 amino acids. The germline gives CDR1 DFQATT, CDR2 SNEGSKA (reference sequence). The CDR3 loop is CSAHRTSVVDTQYF. For the CDR3, the DNA is TGCAGTGCCCATCGGACTAGTGTCGTTGATACGCAGTATTTT.

The genes are TRBV29-1 and TRBJ2-3; tentative D call: TRBD1 (5 bases). The germline gives CDR1 SQVTM, CDR2 ANQGSEA. This CDR3 comprises 10 residues. V was clipped by 5 bases and J by 8 bases, with 8 bases between them. The CDR3, as DNA: TGCAGCGTTCTAGGGGCTACGCAGTATTTT. This encodes CSVLGATQYF.

This chain connects TRBV12-3 or TRBV12-4 to TRBJ2-5; no firm D call. The V end lost 7 bases, the J end lost 5 bases, and 11 bases lay between the germline ends. There are 12 residues in the CDR3. CDR3: CASIQYDETQYF. The CDR3 nucleotides read TGTGCCAGCATCCAATACGACGAGACCCAGTACTTC.

As for this clonotype: Just one base apart from a much larger clone, this may be a read error. The chain employs TRBV12-3 or TRBV12-4 and TRBJ1-6; the D is unclear. The CDR3 consists of 15 residues. Trimming took off 3 bases at V and 9 bases at J, with 15 bases between the two ends. The CDR3 region is CASSFRSRGGSPLHF. The CDR3 DNA follows: TGTGCCAGCAGTTTCAGGTCCCGGGGAGGTTCACCCCTCCACTTT.

As to this clonotype: It may be a read error: a sequence one base away is much more abundant. This chain joins TRBV28 and TRBJ2-5; 7 bases agree with TRBD2. The CDR3 extends over 14 amino acids. CDR1 MDHEN and CDR2 SYDVKM come from the germline V gene. V gave up 8 bases and J gave up 11 bases; unmatched junction bases: 17. In DNA, the CDR3 is TGTGCCAGCGCCATGGGCGGGAGATACAATGAGCAGTACTTC. Protein product: CASAMGGRYNEQYF. The variable domain in full, completed from reference TRBV28 and TRBJ2-5, reads DVKVTQSSRYLVKRTGEKVFLECVQDMDHENMFWYRQDPGLGLRLIYFSYDVKMKEKGDIPEGYSVSREKKERFSLILESASTNQTSMYLCASAMGGRYNEQYFGPGTRLLVL.